These T cell receptor beta chains were read from a single sample in a study of graft-versus-host responses after intestinal transplantation. No cognate antigen is known for these TCRs. Produced via immunoSEQ multiplex PCR; TCRdb's table is partial and in-frame only. The data show around 87,000 clones, 85% to 95% seen once. The source material was unstimulated CD8+ T cells sorted from spleen or lymph node cells, sampled before transplant. The receptor set was obtained from a human donor who was the organ donor for an intestinal transplant. Each CDR3 is given with its conserved first and last residue. A D gene is named only where the DNA matches it firmly. Size is omitted from some rows. Given values are once, few, many or a class for expanded clones.

>TRBV10-3|TRBD2|-|TRBJ2-1
CAISGVAGRDNEQFF
TGTGCCATCAGTGGAGTAGCGGGGAGAGACAATGAGCAGTTCTTC
>TRBV19|TRBD1|-|TRBJ2-2
CASSGGAVGELFF
TGTGCCAGTTCAGGGGGCGCGGTCGGGGAGCTGTTTTTT
>TRBV27|TRBD1|-|TRBJ1-2
CASSPRDRGFGYTF
TGTGCCAGCAGTCCTCGGGACAGGGGGTTTGGCTACACCTTC
>TRBV4-3|-|once|TRBJ1-1
CASSQGPVPGRSTEAFF
TGCGCCAGCAGCCAAGGGCCCGTACCAGGGAGGAGTACTGAAGCTTTCTTT
>TRBV10-3|-|few|TRBJ2-7
CAISEGTGKYF
TGTGCCATCAGTGAGGGAACAGGGAAGTACTTC
>TRBV30|TRBD2|-|TRBJ2-7
CAWSDENSGGVHPCEQYF
TGTGCCTGGAGCGATGAGAATTCGGGGGGAGTACACCCTTGCGAGCAGTACTTC
>TRBV5-1|TRBD1|-|TRBJ1-2
CASSLAGTDHYGYTF
TGCGCCAGCAGCTTGGCCGGGACAGACCATTATGGCTACACCTTC
>TRBV10-3|-|-|TRBJ1-2
CAINGGGGDYTF
TGTGCCATCAATGGCGGGGGGGGCGACTACACCTTC
>TRBV7-3|-|-|TRBJ1-1
CASSLMGGTEAFF
TGTGCCAGCAGCTTAATGGGGGGGACTGAAGCTTTCTTT
>TRBV11-2|-|-|TRBJ2-5
CASSPSLIAEQETQYF
TGTGCCAGCAGCCCGTCCTTAATAGCGGAACAAGAGACCCAGTACTTC
>TRBV13|-|-|TRBJ1-1
CASSYPVGGNTEAFF
TGTGCCAGCAGCTACCCCGTGGGGGGGAACACTGAAGCTTTCTTT
>TRBV7-9|TRBD2|-|TRBJ2-1
CASSNRTSSYNEQFF
TGTGCCAGCAGCAACAGGACTAGCTCCTACAATGAGCAGTTCTTC
>TRBV29-1|-|-|TRBJ2-4
CSVLALRNIQYF
TGCAGCGTTCTGGCTTTGAGGAACATTCAGTACTTC
>TRBV10-2|TRBD2|-|TRBJ2-3
CASSDLLAGGPESTDTQYF
TGCGCCAGCAGTGATCTACTAGCGGGGGGGCCGGAGAGCACAGATACGCAGTATTTT
>TRBV19|-|once|TRBJ1-4
CASSISSGTYGKLFF
TGTGCCAGTAGTATATCTTCTGGGACTTATGGAAAACTGTTTTTT
>TRBV7-6|-|-|TRBJ2-7
CASGTGINEQYF
TGTGCCAGCGGTACGGGGATCAACGAGCAGTACTTC
>TRBV18|TRBD2|-|TRBJ2-7
CASSPHTSGGTYEQYF
TGTGCCAGCTCACCACACACTAGCGGGGGGACCTACGAGCAGTACTTC
>TRBV7-9|TRBD1|-|TRBJ2-7
CASSLGQLYEQYF
TGTGCCAGCAGCCTGGGACAGCTCTACGAGCAGTACTTC
>TRBV27|TRBD1|-|TRBJ1-2
CASSLRQGYGYTF
TGTGCCAGCAGTTTACGACAGGGCTATGGCTACACCTTC
>TRBV9|-|-|TRBJ1-3
CASSAEGGDTIYF
TGTGCCAGCAGCGCGGAGGGAGGAGACACCATATATTTT
>TRBV7-9|TRBD2|-|TRBJ2-7
CASSRTSGTYEQYF
TGTGCCAGCAGTCGGACTAGCGGGACCTACGAGCAGTACTTC
>TRBV6-1|-|-|TRBJ2-7
CASSEVWGGVYEQYF
TGTGCCAGCAGTGAAGTGTGGGGGGGCGTTTACGAGCAGTACTTC
>TRBV4-1|TRBD2|few|TRBJ2-2
CASSQVKAGGPGELFF
TGCGCCAGCAGCCAAGTGAAAGCGGGGGGGCCGGGGGAGCTGTTTTTT